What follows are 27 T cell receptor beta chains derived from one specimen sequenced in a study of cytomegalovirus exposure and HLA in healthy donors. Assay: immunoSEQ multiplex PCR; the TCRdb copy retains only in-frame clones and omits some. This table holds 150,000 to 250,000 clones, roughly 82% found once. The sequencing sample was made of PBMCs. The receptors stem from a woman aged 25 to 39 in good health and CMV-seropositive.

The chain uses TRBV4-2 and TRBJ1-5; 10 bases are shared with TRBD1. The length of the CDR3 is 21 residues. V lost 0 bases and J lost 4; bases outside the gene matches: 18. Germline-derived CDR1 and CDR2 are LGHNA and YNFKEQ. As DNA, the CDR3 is TGTGCCAGCAGCCAAGATGGGTGGACAGGGGGTGGGGTATCAGTGAATCAGCCCCAGCATTTT. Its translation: CASSQDGWTGGGVSVNQPQHF.

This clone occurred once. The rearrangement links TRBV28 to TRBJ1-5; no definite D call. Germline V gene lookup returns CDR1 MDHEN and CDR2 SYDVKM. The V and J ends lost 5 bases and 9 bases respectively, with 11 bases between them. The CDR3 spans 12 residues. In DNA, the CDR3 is TGTGCCAGCAGTCCGCCCGGGTCGCCCCAGCATTTT. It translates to CASSPPGSPQHF.

The CDR3 DNA is TGTGCCAGCAGCGGCACTTGGGACAGGCTCCAGCCGCATGAGCAGTTCTTC. Translation gives CASSGTWDRLQPHEQFF. The rearrangement uses TRBV7-9 and TRBJ2-1; 8 bases are shared with TRBD1. The CDR3 covers 17 residues. Germline CDR1 is SEHNR and CDR2 is FQNEAQ (reference sequence). V lost 5 bases to trimming and J lost 8 bases; unmatched junction nucleotides: 17.

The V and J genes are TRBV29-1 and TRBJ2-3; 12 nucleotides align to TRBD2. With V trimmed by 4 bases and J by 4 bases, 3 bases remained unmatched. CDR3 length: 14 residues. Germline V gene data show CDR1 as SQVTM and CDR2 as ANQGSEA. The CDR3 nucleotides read TGCAGCGTTGTACCTAGCGGGAGGGCAGATACGCAGTATTTT. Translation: CSVVPSGRADTQYF.

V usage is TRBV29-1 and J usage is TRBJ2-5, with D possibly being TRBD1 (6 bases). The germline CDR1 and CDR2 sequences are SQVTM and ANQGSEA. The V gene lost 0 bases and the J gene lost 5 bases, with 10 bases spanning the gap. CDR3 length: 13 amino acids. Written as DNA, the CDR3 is TGCAGCGTTGAAGAGGGGGCGTTGGAGACCCAGTACTTC. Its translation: CSVEEGALETQYF. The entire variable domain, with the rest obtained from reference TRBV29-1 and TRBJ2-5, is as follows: SAVISQKPSRDICQRGTSLTIQCQVDSQVTMMFWYRQQPGQSLTLIATANQGSEATYESGFVIDKFPISRPNLTFSTLTVSNMSPEDSSIYLCSVEEGALETQYFGPGTRLLVL.

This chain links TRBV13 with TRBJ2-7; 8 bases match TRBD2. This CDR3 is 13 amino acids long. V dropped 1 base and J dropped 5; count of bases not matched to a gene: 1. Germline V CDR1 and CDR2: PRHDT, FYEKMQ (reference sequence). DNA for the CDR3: TGTGCCAGCAGCTTAGCACTAGCGGACGAGCAGTACTTC. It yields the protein CASSLALADEQYF.

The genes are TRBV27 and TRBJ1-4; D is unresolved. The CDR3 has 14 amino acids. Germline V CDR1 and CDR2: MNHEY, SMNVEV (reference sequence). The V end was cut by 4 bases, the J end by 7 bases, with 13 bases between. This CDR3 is CASSSREGGEKLFF. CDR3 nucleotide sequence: TGTGCCAGCAGTTCCCGGGAGGGTGGTGAAAAACTGTTTTTT. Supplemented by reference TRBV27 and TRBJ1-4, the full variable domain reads EAQVTQNPRYLITVTGKKLTVTCSQNMNHEYMSWYRQDPGLGLRQIYYSMNVEVTDKGDVPEGYKVSRKEKRNFPLILESPSPNQTSLYFCASSSREGGEKLFFGSGTQLSVL.

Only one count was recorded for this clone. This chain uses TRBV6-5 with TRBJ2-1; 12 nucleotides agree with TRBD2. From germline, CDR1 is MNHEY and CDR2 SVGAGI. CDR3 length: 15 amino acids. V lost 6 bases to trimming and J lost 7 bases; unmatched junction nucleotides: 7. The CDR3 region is CASSPGLAGWNEQFF. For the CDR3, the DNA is TGTGCCAGCAGCCCCGGACTAGCGGGATGGAATGAGCAGTTCTTC.

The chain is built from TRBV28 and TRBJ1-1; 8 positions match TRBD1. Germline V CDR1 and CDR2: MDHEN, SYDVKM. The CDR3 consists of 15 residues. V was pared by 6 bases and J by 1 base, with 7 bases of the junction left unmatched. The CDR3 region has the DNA TGTGCCAGCAGCATTGGCGGACAGGGGAACACTGAAGCTTTCTTT. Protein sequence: CASSIGGQGNTEAFF.

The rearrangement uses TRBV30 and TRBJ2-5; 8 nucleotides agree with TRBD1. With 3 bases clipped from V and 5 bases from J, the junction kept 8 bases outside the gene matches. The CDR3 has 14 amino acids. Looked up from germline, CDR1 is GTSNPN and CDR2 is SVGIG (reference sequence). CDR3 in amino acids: CAWRRQGASETQYF. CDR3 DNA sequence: TGTGCCTGGAGAAGGCAGGGGGCCAGTGAGACCCAGTACTTC. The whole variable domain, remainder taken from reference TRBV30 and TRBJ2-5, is SQTIHQWPATLVQPVGSPLSLECTVEGTSNPNLYWYRQAAGRGLQLLFYSVGIGQISSEVPQNLSASRPQDRQFILSSKKLLLSDSGFYLCAWRRQGASETQYFGPGTRLLVL.

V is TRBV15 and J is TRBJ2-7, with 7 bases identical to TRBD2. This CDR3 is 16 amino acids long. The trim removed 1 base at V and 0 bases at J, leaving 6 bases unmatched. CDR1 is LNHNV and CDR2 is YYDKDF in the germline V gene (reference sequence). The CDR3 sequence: CATSRVDTSASYEQYF. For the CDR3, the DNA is TGTGCCACCAGCAGAGTCGATACTAGCGCCTCCTACGAGCAGTACTTC.

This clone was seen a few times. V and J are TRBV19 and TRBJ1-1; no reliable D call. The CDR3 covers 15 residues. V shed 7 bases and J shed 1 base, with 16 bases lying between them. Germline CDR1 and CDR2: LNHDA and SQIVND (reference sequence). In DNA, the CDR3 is TGTGCCAGTAAGAGAGGGATGGAGGGGAACACTGAAGCTTTCTTT. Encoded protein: CASKRGMEGNTEAFF.

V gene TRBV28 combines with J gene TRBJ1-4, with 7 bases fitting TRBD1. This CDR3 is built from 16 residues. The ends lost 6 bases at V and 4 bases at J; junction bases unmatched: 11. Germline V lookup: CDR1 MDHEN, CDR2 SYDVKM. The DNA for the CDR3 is TGTGCCAGCAGCTTCGGACAGGATACTTATAATGAAAAACTGTTTTTT. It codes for CASSFGQDTYNEKLFF.

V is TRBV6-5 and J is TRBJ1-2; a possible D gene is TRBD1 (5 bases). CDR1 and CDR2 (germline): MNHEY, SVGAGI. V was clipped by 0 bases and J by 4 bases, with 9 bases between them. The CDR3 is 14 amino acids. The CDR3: CASSYSDSRYGYTF. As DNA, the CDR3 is TGTGCCAGCAGTTACTCTGACAGTCGCTATGGCTACACCTTC.

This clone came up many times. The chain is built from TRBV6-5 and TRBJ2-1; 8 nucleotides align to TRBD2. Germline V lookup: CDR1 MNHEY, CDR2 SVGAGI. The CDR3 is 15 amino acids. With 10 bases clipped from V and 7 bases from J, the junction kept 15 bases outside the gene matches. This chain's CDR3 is CATSPGLGATNEQFF. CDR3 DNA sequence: TGTGCCACGTCCCCGGGACTAGGGGCAACTAATGAGCAGTTCTTC.

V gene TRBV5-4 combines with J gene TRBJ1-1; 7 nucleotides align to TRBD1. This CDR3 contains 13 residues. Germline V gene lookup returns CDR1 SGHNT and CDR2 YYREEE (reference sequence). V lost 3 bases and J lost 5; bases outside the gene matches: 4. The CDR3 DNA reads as TGTGCCAGCAGCTCCCCACAGGGGACTGAAGCTTTCTTT. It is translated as CASSSPQGTEAFF.

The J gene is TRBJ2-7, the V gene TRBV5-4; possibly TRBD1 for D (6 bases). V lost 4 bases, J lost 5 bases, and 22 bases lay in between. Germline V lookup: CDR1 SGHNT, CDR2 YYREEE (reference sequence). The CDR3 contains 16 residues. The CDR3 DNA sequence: TGTGCCAGCAGCCAACAGGGCCCCCCAGGGGCCAACGAGCAGTACTTC. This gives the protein CASSQQGPPGANEQYF.

The CDR3 DNA follows: TGTGCCAGTAGTATATCAAGGGGATACTACGAGCAGTACTTC. Translation gives CASSISRGYYEQYF. J is TRBJ2-7 and V is TRBV19; D may be TRBD1 (5 bases). Germline V gives CDR1 LNHDA, CDR2 SQIVND (reference sequence). This CDR3 comprises 14 residues. With 2 bases removed from V and 3 bases from J, the gap between germline ends came to 11 bases.

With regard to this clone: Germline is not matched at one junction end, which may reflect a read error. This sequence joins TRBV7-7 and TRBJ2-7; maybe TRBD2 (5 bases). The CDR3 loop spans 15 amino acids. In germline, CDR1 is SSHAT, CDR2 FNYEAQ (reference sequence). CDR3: CASSFGSGSSYEQYF. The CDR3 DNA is TGTGCTAGCAGCTTTGGGAGCGGAAGCTCCTACGAGCAGTACTTC.

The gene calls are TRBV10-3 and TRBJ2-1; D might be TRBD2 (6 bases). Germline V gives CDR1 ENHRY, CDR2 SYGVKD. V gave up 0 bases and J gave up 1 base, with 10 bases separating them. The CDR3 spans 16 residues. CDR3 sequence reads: CAISESAGRSYNEQFF. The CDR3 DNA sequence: TGTGCCATCAGTGAGTCGGCGGGACGTTCCTACAATGAGCAGTTCTTC.

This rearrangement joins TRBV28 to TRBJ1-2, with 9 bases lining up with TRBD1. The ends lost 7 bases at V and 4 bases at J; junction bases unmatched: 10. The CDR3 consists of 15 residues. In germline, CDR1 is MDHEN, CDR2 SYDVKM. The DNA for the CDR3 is TGTGCCAGCACCTTACTGGACAGGGGTTCCTATGGCTACACCTTC. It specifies CASTLLDRGSYGYTF.

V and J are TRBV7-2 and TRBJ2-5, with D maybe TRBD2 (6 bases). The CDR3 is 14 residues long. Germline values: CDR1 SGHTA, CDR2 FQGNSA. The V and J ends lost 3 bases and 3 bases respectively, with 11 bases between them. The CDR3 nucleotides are TGTGCCAGCAGCTTTGGTCCGGGAGAAGAGACCCAGTACTTC. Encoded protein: CASSFGPGEETQYF.

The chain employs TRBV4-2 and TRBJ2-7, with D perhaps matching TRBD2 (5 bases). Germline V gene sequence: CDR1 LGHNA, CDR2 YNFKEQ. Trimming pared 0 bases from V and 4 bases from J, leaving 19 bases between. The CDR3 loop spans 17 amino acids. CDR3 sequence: CASSQEVAGNNMYEQYF. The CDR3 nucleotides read TGTGCCAGCAGCCAAGAAGTCGCGGGCAATAATATGTACGAGCAGTACTTC.

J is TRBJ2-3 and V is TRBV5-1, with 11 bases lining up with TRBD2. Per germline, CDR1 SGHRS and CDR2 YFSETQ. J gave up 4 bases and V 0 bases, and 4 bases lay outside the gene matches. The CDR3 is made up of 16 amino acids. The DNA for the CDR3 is TGCGCCAGCAGCTTGGGACTAGCGGGGACCCCAGATACGCAGTATTTT. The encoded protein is CASSLGLAGTPDTQYF.

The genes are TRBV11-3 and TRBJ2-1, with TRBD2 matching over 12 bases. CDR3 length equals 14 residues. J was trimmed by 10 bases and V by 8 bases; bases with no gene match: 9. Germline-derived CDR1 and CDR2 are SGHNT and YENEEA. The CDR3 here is CASGQPGLAGEQFF. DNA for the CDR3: TGTGCCAGCGGCCAACCGGGACTAGCGGGCGAGCAGTTCTTC. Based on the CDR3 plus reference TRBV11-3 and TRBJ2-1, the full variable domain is EAGVVQSPRYKIIEKKQPVAFWCNPISGHNTLYWYLQNLGQGPELLIRYENEEAVDDSQLPKDRFSAERLKGVDSTLKIQPAELGDSAVYLCASGQPGLAGEQFFGPGTRLTVL.

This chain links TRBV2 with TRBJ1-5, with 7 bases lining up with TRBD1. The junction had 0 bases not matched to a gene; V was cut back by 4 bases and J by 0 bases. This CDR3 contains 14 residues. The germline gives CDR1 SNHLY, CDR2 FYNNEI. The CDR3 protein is CASSGTGSNQPQHF. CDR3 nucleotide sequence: TGTGCCAGCAGTGGGACAGGTAGCAATCAGCCCCAGCATTTT.

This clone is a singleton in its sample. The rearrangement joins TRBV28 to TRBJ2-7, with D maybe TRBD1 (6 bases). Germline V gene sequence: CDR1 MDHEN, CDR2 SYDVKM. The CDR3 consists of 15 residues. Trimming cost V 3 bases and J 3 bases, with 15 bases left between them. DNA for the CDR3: TGTGCCAGCAGTTTTAAGTACGGGACATTCTACGAGCAGTACTTC. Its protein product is CASSFKYGTFYEQYF.